A selection of T cell receptor beta chains follows, all from one sample in a study of blood T cell repertoires in COVID-19. The table came from immunoSEQ multiplex PCR; TCRdb's copy has only in-frame clones and leaves some out. This table has about 230,000 clones, more than 75% appearing once. The sample taken for sequencing was peripheral blood. The receptors derive from a man aged 35-49 years with acute or convalescent COVID-19. CDR3s include the opening cysteine and the closing phenylalanine or tryptophan. A D gene is named only where the DNA matches it firmly. Some rows mark clone size as missing; the rest say once, few, many or name a class of expanded clone.

>TRBJ2-1|TRBV6-2/TRBV6-3|NA|NA
CASSLGRGEQFF
TGTGCCAGCAGTTTAGGCCGGGGTGAGCAGTTCTTC
>TRBJ1-1|TRBV7-8|TRBD1|NA
CASSSRDRGSNTEAFF
TGTGCCAGCAGCTCCCGGGACAGGGGCTCGAACACTGAAGCTTTCTTT
>TRBJ2-7|TRBV5-4|NA|NA
CASSLTGTYEQYF
TGTGCCAGCAGCTTAACAGGGACCTACGAGCAGTACTTC
>TRBJ1-4|TRBV5-6|TRBD1|NA
CASSLGTGGNEKLFF
TGTGCCAGCAGCTTAGGAACAGGGGGGAATGAAAAACTGTTTTTT
>TRBJ2-5|TRBV12-3/TRBV12-4|TRBD1|NA
CASRTGQVKTQYF
TGTGCCAGCAGAACGGGACAGGTGAAGACCCAGTACTTC
>TRBJ1-2|TRBV9|TRBD1|NA
CASSGTGSAGYTF
TGTGCCAGCAGCGGGACAGGGTCCGCGGGCTACACCTTC
>TRBJ2-3|TRBV9|TRBD1|NA
CASSAMTGGTDTQYF
TGTGCCAGCAGCGCAATGACAGGGGGCACAGATACGCAGTATTTT
>TRBJ1-6|TRBV7-8|NA|NA
CASSHLKGDSPLHF
TGTGCCAGCAGTCATCTAAAGGGAGACTCACCCCTCCACTTT
>TRBJ1-2|TRBV7-9|NA|once
CASSLVAEGYIF
TGTGCCAGCAGCTTAGTAGCGGAGGGCTACATCTTC
>TRBJ1-2|TRBV7-9|TRBD1|once
CAGEPGQGEGGYTF
TGTGCCGGAGAACCGGGACAGGGAGAGGGCGGCTACACCTTC
>TRBJ1-1|TRBV5-5|NA|NA
CASTLGGAHTEAFF
TGTGCCAGCACCCTGGGTGGGGCGCACACTGAAGCTTTCTTT
>TRBJ1-2|TRBV7-2|TRBD1|few
CASSRTGLTIYGYTF
TGTGCCAGCAGCCGGACAGGGTTAACCATCTATGGCTACACCTTC
>TRBJ2-3|TRBV7-9|TRBD2|NA
CASSPWERGGEDTQYF
TGTGCCAGCAGCCCTTGGGAGCGGGGGGGCGAGGATACGCAGTATTTT
>TRBJ1-6|TRBV27|TRBD1|NA
CASSPTDRGNSPLHF
TGTGCCAGCAGTCCGACCGACAGGGGAAATTCACCCCTCCACTTT
>TRBJ2-3|TRBV5-4|TRBD2|NA
CASSLGGTDTQYF
TGTGCCAGCAGTTTGGGAGGGACAGATACGCAGTATTTT
>TRBJ2-5|TRBV7-3|TRBD2|NA
CASSRTGGAFETQYF
TGTGCCAGCAGCCGCACGGGGGGAGCATTCGAGACCCAGTACTTC
>TRBJ1-1|TRBV18|NA|NA
CASSPSGTGGTEAFF
TGTGCCAGCTCACCATCGGGAACGGGGGGGACTGAAGCTTTCTTT
>TRBJ1-6|TRBV28|TRBD1|once
CASRAGTGISPLHF
TGTGCCAGCAGGGCCGGGACAGGGATTTCACCCCTCCACTTT
>TRBJ1-5|TRBV6-5|TRBD1|NA
CASREGTGGQPQHF
TGTGCCAGCAGAGAGGGGACAGGAGGTCAGCCCCAGCATTTT
>TRBJ2-5|TRBV11-2|NA|NA
CASSFRTARGETQYF
TGTGCCAGCAGCTTTAGAACCGCTAGGGGAGAGACCCAGTACTTC
>TRBJ1-4|TRBV3-1/TRBV3-2|TRBD1|NA
CASSPRDRGEEKLFF
TGTGCCAGCAGCCCGAGGGACAGGGGAGAAGAAAAACTGTTTTTT
>TRBJ2-5|TRBV5-4|TRBD2|NA
CASSSGTSGPGETQYF
TGTGCCAGCAGTTCTGGGACTAGCGGCCCCGGAGAGACCCAGTACTTC
>TRBJ2-5|TRBV9|NA|NA
CASSVGGSTETQYF
TGTGCCAGCAGCGTAGGAGGCTCCACGGAGACCCAGTACTTC
>TRBJ1-1|TRBV24-1|NA|NA
CATSDSGTKNTEAFF
TGTGCCACCAGTGACTCCGGGACAAAGAACACTGAAGCTTTCTTT
>TRBJ2-4|TRBV5-4|NA|NA
CASSLSGVKAKNIQYF
TGTGCCAGCAGCTTGTCGGGGGTTAAGGCCAAAAACATTCAGTACTTC
>TRBJ1-1|TRBV11-3|TRBD1|many
CASSSGTAMNTEAFF
TGTGCCAGCAGCTCGGGGACAGCGATGAACACTGAAGCTTTCTTT
>TRBJ1-1|TRBV15|TRBD1|NA
CATSRDQGAVEAFF
TGTGCCACCAGCAGAGATCAGGGGGCGGTTGAAGCTTTCTTT
>TRBJ1-4|TRBV6-4|NA|NA
CARIKAGKSTNEKLFF
TGTGCCAGAATAAAGGCAGGGAAATCAACTAATGAAAAACTGTTTTTT
>TRBJ1-2|TRBV5-8|NA|few
CASSLGQGFYGYTF
TGTGCCAGCAGCTTGGGTCAGGGATTCTATGGCTACACCTTC